A single sample gave rise to the 32 T cell receptor beta chains below, sequenced in a study of a mutant IDH1 vaccine in newly diagnosed glioma. The method was immunoSEQ multiplex PCR; TCRdb's version includes in-frame clones alone and lacks a portion of them. The sample has 45,000 to 65,000 clones, roughly 90% seen once. Their antigens remain unidentified. Time point specified: week 11, during vaccination. Topical imiquimod was applied with each vaccine dose, which held 300 ug of mutant IDH1 20-mer peptide. Sequenced here: PBMCs, sampled from a glioma patient whose treatment included an IDH1 peptide vaccine. The receptor set was obtained from a man aged 45 to 65 with glioma.

The chain's CDR3 is CAWRGRGAGTEAFF. In DNA, the CDR3 is TGTGCCTGGAGGGGAAGGGGGGCGGGCACTGAAGCTTTCTTT. The rearrangement joins TRBV30 to TRBJ1-1; tentative D call: TRBD1 (6 bases). The length of the CDR3 is 14 residues. V dropped 3 bases and J dropped 4 bases, with 15 bases sitting between them. Germline CDR1 and CDR2: GTSNPN and SVGIG (reference sequence).

The chain combines TRBV15 with TRBJ1-5; TRBD1 is a possible D gene (6 bases). Germline loops: CDR1 LNHNV, CDR2 YYDKDF (reference sequence). This CDR3 has 15 residues. The ends were cut back, 2 bases at V and 3 bases at J, with 11 bases in the middle. For the CDR3, the DNA is TGTGCCACCAGCAGACACACAGGGATCAATCAGCCCCAGCATTTT. It codes for CATSRHTGINQPQHF.

This clone showed up just once. V and J are TRBV27 and TRBJ2-1; 11 nucleotides match TRBD1. V lost 5 bases, J lost 0 bases, and 12 bases stayed unmatched. This CDR3 comprises 19 residues. Germline values: CDR1 MNHEY, CDR2 SMNVEV (reference sequence). The CDR3 loop is CASSGQGAQFFSSYNEQFF. CDR3 nucleotides: TGTGCCAGCAGTGGACAGGGGGCCCAGTTTTTTAGCTCCTACAATGAGCAGTTCTTC.

This chain uses TRBV4-1 with TRBJ1-3; D gene ambiguous. V was pared by 3 bases and J by 1 base, with 16 bases between. The CDR3 totals 17 residues. Germline loops: CDR1 MGHRA, CDR2 YSYEKL. CDR3 loop: CASSHLRTVRSGNTIYF. As DNA, the CDR3 is TGCGCCAGCAGCCACTTACGTACAGTGAGATCTGGAAACACCATATATTTT.

This rearrangement joins TRBV7-9 to TRBJ2-3; D ambiguous. CDR1 is SEHNR, CDR2 FQNEAQ, per germline (reference sequence). This CDR3 comprises 11 residues. The chain's CDR3 is CALGSTDTQYF. The CDR3, as DNA: TGTGCTTTGGGGTCTACAGATACGCAGTATTTT.

Here the CDR3 DNA reads TGTGCCAGCAGACTCACAGGGCCCGATGGCTACACCTTC. This translates into CASRLTGPDGYTF. This chain links TRBV6-1 with TRBJ1-2, with D tentatively TRBD1 (6 bases). In germline, CDR1 is MNHNS, CDR2 SASEGT. The CDR3 length is 13 residues. Trimming cost V 6 bases and J 6 bases, with 14 bases left between them.

The J gene is TRBJ1-3, the V gene TRBV4-1, with D tentatively TRBD1 (6 bases). The germline V and J ends were trimmed by 8 bases and 0 bases, with 11 bases remaining between them. The CDR3 is 14 residues long. Germline CDR1 reads MGHRA; CDR2 reads YSYEKL. CDR3 sequence reads: CASGGGPSGNTIYF. The DNA of the CDR3 is TGCGCCAGCGGGGGGGGGCCCTCTGGAAACACCATATATTTT.

In this sample, this clone turned up once. The chain uses TRBV28 and TRBJ1-6; weak D call: TRBD1 (5 bases). Germline CDR1 reads MDHEN; CDR2 reads SYDVKM. The CDR3 contains 13 residues. Trimming removed 9 bases at V and 7 bases at J, with 13 bases between. The CDR3 sequence: CASRGPRNSPLHF. CDR3 coding DNA: TGTGCCAGTAGGGGCCCGAGGAATTCACCCCTCCACTTT. Based on the CDR3 plus reference TRBV28 and TRBJ1-6, the full variable domain is DVKVTQSSRYLVKRTGEKVFLECVQDMDHENMFWYRQDPGLGLRLIYFSYDVKMKEKGDIPEGYSVSREKKERFSLILESASTNQTSMYLCASRGPRNSPLHFGNGTRLTVT.

The chain joins TRBV5-1 to TRBJ1-5; the D gene is possibly TRBD1 (6 bases). V lost 0 bases and J 0 bases, leaving 13 bases between the germline ends. The CDR3 spans 17 residues. Germline V gene data show CDR1 as SGHRS and CDR2 as YFSETQ. The CDR3 region is CASSLATGPYSNQPQHF. CDR3 sequence (DNA): TGCGCCAGCAGCTTGGCTACAGGGCCTTATAGCAATCAGCCCCAGCATTTT.

V gene TRBV18 combines with J gene TRBJ2-7; 9 nucleotides line up with TRBD2. Trimming took 8 bases from V and 3 from J; bases not matched to a gene: 8. The CDR3 is 14 amino acids. From germline, CDR1 is KGHSH and CDR2 LQKENI. DNA of the CDR3: TGTGCCAGCACGATCCATAGCGGGGGCTACGAGCAGTACTTC. Protein sequence: CASTIHSGGYEQYF.

This sequence joins TRBV5-4 and TRBJ2-7, with TRBD1 matching over 8 bases. The CDR3 totals 14 residues. Germline V CDR1 and CDR2: SGHNT, YYREEE (reference sequence). Unmatched junction bases numbered 4, after V lost 3 bases and J lost 2 bases. The CDR3 protein is CASSSGQGTYEQYF. As DNA, the CDR3 is TGTGCCAGCAGCTCCGGACAGGGCACCTACGAGCAGTACTTC.

The J gene is TRBJ2-7, the V gene TRBV27; D possibly corresponds to TRBD1 (5 bases). The germline V gene has CDR1 MNHEY and CDR2 SMNVEV (reference sequence). The V end lost 5 bases, the J end lost 5 bases, and 16 bases lay between the germline ends. The length of the CDR3 is 14 residues. This CDR3 reads CASSLQGEDHEQYF. For the CDR3, the DNA is TGTGCCAGCAGTCTCCAGGGCGAGGACCACGAGCAGTACTTC.

The genes are TRBV5-8 and TRBJ1-4; the D gene is possibly TRBD1 (5 bases). V lost 0 bases and J 8 bases, leaving 14 bases between the germline ends. There are 15 residues in the CDR3. The germline CDR1 and CDR2 sequences are SGHTS and YDEGEE. The CDR3, as DNA: TGTGCCAGCAGCTTGGATGTGAGGGGCGGGGAAAAACTGTTTTTT. It translates to CASSLDVRGGEKLFF.

The chain joins TRBV27 to TRBJ1-3; 10 bases match TRBD1. This CDR3 comprises 15 residues. The V segment lost 3 bases and the J segment 4 bases; nucleotides outside the gene matches: 3. The germline CDR1 and CDR2 sequences are MNHEY and SMNVEV (reference sequence). The DNA of the CDR3 is TGTGCCAGCAGTTTGGGACAGGGGCGCGGAAACACCATATATTTT. Amino acids: CASSLGQGRGNTIYF.

The gene calls are TRBV29-1 and TRBJ2-1, with D unclear. V lost 4 bases and J 7 bases, leaving 17 bases between the germline ends. The CDR3 sequence is 14 residues long. CDR1 and CDR2 (germline): SQVTM, ANQGSEA. The CDR3 nucleotides are TGCAGCGTTGCGAGTAGCCGAAGAAAGAATGAGCAGTTCTTC. Residues: CSVASSRRKNEQFF.

The genes are TRBV5-1 and TRBJ2-3; 7 nucleotides match TRBD2. Germline-derived CDR1 and CDR2 are SGHRS and YFSETQ. The V gene end was trimmed by 2 bases and the J gene end by 0 bases; junction bases not matched to a gene: 3. This CDR3 region has 15 residues. The CDR3 region has the DNA TGCGCCAGCAGCTTTTTTAGCGGGAGCACAGATACGCAGTATTTT. It yields the protein CASSFFSGSTDTQYF.

J is TRBJ1-1 and V is TRBV19; 7 nucleotides match TRBD1. V lost 6 bases to trimming and J lost 2 bases; unmatched junction nucleotides: 12. CDR1 LNHDA and CDR2 SQIVND come from the germline V gene (reference sequence). The CDR3 is made up of 16 amino acids. The CDR3 spells CASRILTGTVNTEAFF. In nucleotides, the CDR3 is TGTGCCAGTAGAATCTTAACCGGGACAGTAAACACTGAAGCTTTCTTT. Complete variable domain (other parts from reference TRBV19 and TRBJ1-1): DGGITQSPKYLFRKEGQNVTLSCEQNLNHDAMYWYRQDPGQGLRLIYYSQIVNDFQKGDIAEGYSVSREKKESFPLTVTSAQKNPTAFYLCASRILTGTVNTEAFFGQGTRLTVV.

The chain couples TRBV29-1 to TRBJ2-5; the D call may be TRBD1 or TRBD2 (6 bases each). The J call may be mistaken, given a closer DNA end match to TRBJ2-7. Germline values: CDR1 SQVTM, CDR2 ANQGSEA. This CDR3 has 12 amino acids. CDR3 residues: CSVEGGPYEQYF. The CDR3 DNA sequence: TGCAGCGTGGAGGGGGGACCCTACGAGCAGTACTTC.

The chain has TRBV7-2 and TRBJ2-3; 7 nucleotides line up with TRBD2. The CDR3 totals 16 residues. The V gene's germline CDR1 is SGHTA and CDR2 FQGNSA. With V trimmed by 1 base and J by 3 bases, 7 bases remained unmatched. CDR3 loop: CASSLVRLAATDTQYF. The CDR3 DNA sequence: TGTGCCAGCAGCTTAGTGAGGCTAGCGGCTACAGATACGCAGTATTTT.

This sequence joins TRBV27 and TRBJ2-1, with TRBD1 as a possible D gene (5 bases). The CDR3 is made up of 15 amino acids. From germline, CDR1 is MNHEY and CDR2 SMNVEV (reference sequence). Trimming took off 3 bases at V and 2 bases at J, with 11 bases between the two ends. The DNA for the CDR3 is TGTGCCAGCAGTTTCTCAGGGCGGACCTACAATGAGCAGTTCTTC. The encoded protein is CASSFSGRTYNEQFF.

The sample holds one count of this clone. V is TRBV6-1 and J is TRBJ2-5, with D perhaps assigned TRBD1 or TRBD2 (5 bases each). Germline V gene data show CDR1 as MNHNS and CDR2 as SASEGT. CDR3 size: 15 residues. Trimming removed 2 bases from V and 0 bases from J, with 10 bases in between. The chain's CDR3 is CASSENLGHQETQYF. The CDR3 nucleotides are TGTGCCAGCAGTGAAAATTTGGGACACCAAGAGACCCAGTACTTC.

The chain joins TRBV27 to TRBJ2-6; no reliable D call. Trimming pared 5 bases from V and 0 bases from J, leaving 5 bases between. The CDR3 sequence is 14 residues long. CDR1 and CDR2 (germline): MNHEY, SMNVEV (reference sequence). CDR3 coding DNA: TGTGCCAGCAGTCCTCACTCTGGGGCCAACGTCCTGACTTTC. It encodes CASSPHSGANVLTF.

The chain has TRBV5-4 and TRBJ1-1; a weak D match, TRBD1 (5 bases). There are 14 residues in the CDR3. Trimming took off 3 bases at V and 7 bases at J, with 16 bases between the two ends. Germline CDR1 SGHNT, CDR2 YYREEE (reference sequence). DNA of the CDR3: TGTGCCAGCAGCTGGACACTCAGGGACGATGAAGCTTTCTTT. Its translation: CASSWTLRDDEAFF. The whole variable domain, remainder taken from reference TRBV5-4 and TRBJ1-1, is ETGVTQSPTHLIKTRGQQVTLRCSSQSGHNTVSWYQQALGQGPQFIFQYYREEENGRGNFPPRFSGLQFPNYSSELNVNALELDDSALYLCASSWTLRDDEAFFGQGTRLTVV.

CDR3 bases: TGTGCCAGCAGCGTAGGCGGGATAGGGCGGGACATTCAGTACTTC. It codes for CASSVGGIGRDIQYF. The chain combines TRBV9 with TRBJ2-4; a possible D gene is TRBD2 (6 bases). The CDR3 is 15 residues long. V was cut by 0 bases and J by 8 bases, with 15 bases left in between. Germline-derived CDR1 and CDR2 are SGDLS and YYNGEE.

V and J are TRBV11-3 and TRBJ2-1; tentatively, D is TRBD1 or TRBD2 (5 bases each). The CDR3 is made up of 12 amino acids. Germline loops: CDR1 SGHNT, CDR2 YENEEA. The V gene lost 5 bases and the J gene lost 11 bases, with 13 bases spanning the gap. The DNA for the CDR3 is TGTGCCAGCAGCAAAGAAACGGGACAGCAGTTCTTC. As protein: CASSKETGQQFF. The variable domain in full, with the rest retrieved from reference TRBV11-3 and TRBJ2-1, is EAGVVQSPRYKIIEKKQPVAFWCNPISGHNTLYWYLQNLGQGPELLIRYENEEAVDDSQLPKDRFSAERLKGVDSTLKIQPAELGDSAVYLCASSKETGQQFFGPGTRLTVL.

The chain is built from TRBV27 and TRBJ2-1, with TRBD1 identical over 8 bases. Germline assignment: CDR1 MNHEY and CDR2 SMNVEV (reference sequence). CDR3 size: 15 residues. The trim removed 3 bases at V and 8 bases at J, leaving 9 bases unmatched. The CDR3 coding sequence is TGTGCCAGCAGTTTCTCGACAGGGGCGGCCCATGAGCAGTTCTTC. Residues: CASSFSTGAAHEQFF.

The chain has TRBV6-1 and TRBJ1-2; 9 nucleotides line up with TRBD1. The V and J ends lost 8 bases and 2 bases, in that order; junction bases with no gene match: 6. The germline V gene encodes CDR1 MNHNS and CDR2 SASEGT. This CDR3 has 14 residues. For the CDR3, the DNA is TGTGCCAGCCTCCCGGGACAGGGAAACTATGGCTACACCTTC. Amino acids: CASLPGQGNYGYTF.

The chain combines TRBV5-5 with TRBJ1-1; 10 bases map to TRBD1. The CDR3 is 15 residues long. Per germline, CDR1 SGHKS and CDR2 YYEKEE (reference sequence). With 2 bases clipped from V and 6 bases from J, the junction kept 7 bases outside the gene matches. This CDR3 reads CASSFLDRGVAEAFF. The CDR3 DNA follows: TGTGCCAGCAGCTTCTTGGACAGGGGGGTCGCTGAAGCTTTCTTT.

V gene TRBV6-5 combines with J gene TRBJ1-4, with D possibly matching TRBD1 (5 bases). This CDR3 comprises 13 residues. The germline gives CDR1 MNHEY, CDR2 SVGAGI. The ends were cut back, 2 bases at V and 8 bases at J, with 9 bases in the middle. CDR3 region: CASSYRGGEKLFF. The CDR3 DNA reads as TGTGCCAGCAGTTACAGGGGAGGCGAAAAACTGTTTTTT.

The V call is TRBV4-2, the J call TRBJ2-7; D is possibly TRBD2 (5 bases). Between the trimmed V and J ends, which lost 0 bases and 1 base, there was a span of 13 bases. The CDR3 length is 16 residues. CDR1 LGHNA and CDR2 YNFKEQ come from the germline V gene. The DNA of the CDR3 is TGTGCCAGCAGCCAAGACGTCCCAGGAGGTTCCTACGAGCAGTACTTC. This encodes CASSQDVPGGSYEQYF.

This chain uses TRBV5-6 with TRBJ1-4, with a tentative D call TRBD1 (5 bases). This CDR3 spans 14 amino acids. CDR1 and CDR2 from the germline V gene are SGHDT and YYEEEE. The V end lost 0 bases, the J end lost 9 bases, and 12 bases lay between the germline ends. The CDR3 protein is CASSLGTLGKKLFF. CDR3 sequence (DNA): TGTGCCAGCAGCTTGGGGACACTGGGGAAAAAACTGTTTTTT. The whole variable domain, filled in from reference TRBV5-6 and TRBJ1-4, reads DAGVTQSPTHLIKTRGQQVTLRCSPKSGHDTVSWYQQALGQGPQFIFQYYEEEERQRGNFPDRFSGHQFPNYSSELNVNALLLGDSALYLCASSLGTLGKKLFFGSGTQLSVL.

The J gene is TRBJ2-1, the V gene TRBV11-2, with D hard to call. The CDR3 has 13 amino acids. Between the trimmed V and J ends, which lost 1 base and 5 bases, there was a span of 6 bases. Per germline, CDR1 SGHAT and CDR2 FQNNGV. The CDR3 is CASSLGADNEQFF. For the CDR3, the DNA is TGTGCCAGCAGCTTAGGAGCAGACAATGAGCAGTTCTTC.